These T cell receptor beta chains were read from a single sample in a study of cytomegalovirus exposure and HLA in healthy donors. Data came from immunoSEQ multiplex PCR; TCRdb stores just in-frame clones and leaves some out. The table records about 56,000 clones, about 92% of them present only once. Input material: PBMCs. The receptor set was obtained from a man aged 18 to 35 in good health and CMV-seronegative. CDR3s include the opening cysteine and the closing phenylalanine or tryptophan. A D gene is named only where the DNA matches it firmly. Clone size is stated in some rows and not others, as once, few, many or a class when expanded.

V gene	D gene	J gene	clone size	CDR3 protein	CDR3 DNA
TRBV11-2	TRBD2	TRBJ2-7	NA	CASSPGAGLLLTEQYF	TGTGCCAGCAGCCCGGGAGCGGGGCTCCTCTTAACGGAGCAGTACTTC
TRBV6-5	NA	TRBJ2-1	NA	CATQGVGNEQFF	TGTGCCACCCAAGGGGTGGGCAATGAGCAGTTCTTC
TRBV19	NA	TRBJ1-4	NA	CASWGRGSEKLFF	TGTGCCAGTTGGGGCAGGGGTAGTGAAAAACTGTTTTTT
TRBV28	TRBD2	TRBJ2-1	NA	CASSPEGGSFRRQFF	TGTGCCAGCAGTCCCGAAGGCGGGAGTTTTCGTAGGCAGTTCTTC
TRBV5-1	NA	TRBJ2-1	NA	CASSPGGRGNEQFF	TGCGCCAGCAGCCCGGGAGGCAGGGGTAATGAGCAGTTCTTC
TRBV5-1	NA	TRBJ1-2	NA	CASSGMTGFWGYTF	TGCGCCAGCAGCGGGATGACAGGTTTCTGGGGCTACACCTTC
TRBV28	TRBD1	TRBJ1-1	NA	CASSARQGARGMNTEAFF	TGTGCCAGCAGTGCCCGGCAGGGGGCCAGGGGGATGAACACTGAAGCTTTCTTT
TRBV15	TRBD1	TRBJ1-3	once	CATSRDRVEGNTIYF	TGTGCCACCAGCAGGGACAGGGTGGAGGGAAACACCATATATTTT
TRBV6-1	TRBD1	TRBJ2-1	NA	CASSRDRGRNEQFF	TGTGCCAGCAGCCGGGACAGGGGGCGGAATGAGCAGTTCTTC
TRBV5-1	NA	TRBJ2-5	NA	CASTRTGIQETQYF	TGCGCCAGCACCCGGACGGGGATCCAAGAGACCCAGTACTTC
TRBV11-2	TRBD2	TRBJ2-7	NA	CASSYTASGRAYEQYF	TGTGCCAGCAGCTATACGGCTAGCGGGAGGGCCTACGAGCAGTACTTC
TRBV28	TRBD1	TRBJ2-4	NA	CASRRPGQGDIQYF	TGTGCCAGCAGACGACCGGGACAGGGCGACATTCAGTACTTC
TRBV5-1	TRBD1	TRBJ2-7	NA	CASSLGQGFWYEQYF	TGCGCCAGCAGCTTGGGACAGGGGTTCTGGTACGAGCAGTACTTC
TRBV2	TRBD2	TRBJ2-5	NA	CASIGTIQETQYF	TGTGCCAGCATCGGGACTATACAAGAGACCCAGTACTTC
TRBV7-9	TRBD2	TRBJ2-7	NA	CASSGGTSGINAYEQYF	TGTGCCAGCAGCGGGGGGACTAGCGGGATAAACGCCTACGAGCAGTACTTC
TRBV2	TRBD2	TRBJ2-3	NA	CASTAVAGGTDTQYF	TGTGCCAGCACCGCGGTAGCGGGAGGCACAGATACGCAGTATTTT
TRBV7-2	TRBD2	TRBJ2-5	NA	CASSRTSGSTETQYF	TGTGCCAGCAGCCGGACTAGCGGGAGTACTGAGACCCAGTACTTC
TRBV7-2	NA	TRBJ2-7	NA	CASSFPMSYEQYF	TGTGCCAGCAGCTTCCCGATGAGCTACGAGCAGTACTTC
TRBV7-2	TRBD2	TRBJ2-1	NA	CASSLGLGGSSYNEQFF	TGTGCCAGCAGCTTAGGTCTCGGCGGGAGCTCCTACAATGAGCAGTTCTTC
TRBV18	TRBD1	TRBJ2-2	NA	CASSPDRDTGELFF	TGTGCCAGCTCACCGGACAGGGACACCGGGGAGCTGTTTTTT
TRBV4-1	TRBD1	TRBJ1-4	NA	CASRTYRGTNEKLFF	TGCGCCAGCAGGACCTACAGGGGAACTAATGAAAAACTGTTTTTT
TRBV7-9	NA	TRBJ1-1	NA	CASSLGQSNTEAFF	TGTGCCAGCAGCTTAGGACAGTCGAACACTGAAGCTTTCTTT
TRBV27	TRBD1	TRBJ2-5	NA	CASSSLRTGTVPTQETQYF	TGTGCCAGCAGTTCGCTACGGACAGGGACCGTCCCAACCCAAGAGACCCAGTACTTC
TRBV11-3	NA	TRBJ2-3	NA	CASSPGGTDTQYF	TGTGCCAGCAGCCCGGGGGGCACAGATACGCAGTATTTT
TRBV25-1	TRBD1	TRBJ2-1	NA	CASRTGTEQFF	TGTGCCAGCAGAACCGGGACAGAACAGTTCTTC
TRBV4-3	TRBD1	TRBJ2-1	NA	CASSLITGTGANEQFF	TGCGCCAGCAGCCTCATCACCGGGACAGGGGCTAATGAGCAGTTCTTC
TRBV5-1	TRBD2	TRBJ2-1	NA	CASSLAASGRVNEQFF	TGCGCCAGCAGCTTGGCGGCTAGCGGGAGGGTTAATGAGCAGTTCTTC
TRBV9	NA	TRBJ1-1	NA	CASSPLLNTEAFF	TGTGCCAGCAGCCCCCTGTTGAACACTGAAGCTTTCTTT
TRBV5-1	NA	TRBJ1-5	NA	CASSPGSNSNQPQHF	TGCGCCAGCAGCCCTGGGAGCAATAGCAATCAGCCCCAGCATTTT
TRBV27	NA	TRBJ1-2	NA	CASSSNGYTF	TGTGCCAGCAGTTCTAATGGCTACACCTTC
TRBV7-2	TRBD2	TRBJ2-7	few	CASSTWTSAAYEQYF	TGTGCCAGCAGCACCTGGACTAGCGCGGCCTACGAGCAGTACTTC
TRBV18	TRBD1	TRBJ2-1	NA	CASSATGGERNEQFF	TGTGCCAGCTCCGCAACAGGGGGCGAACGCAATGAGCAGTTCTTC
TRBV18	TRBD2	TRBJ2-3	NA	CASSPVGLADTQYF	TGTGCCAGCTCACCGGTCGGACTAGCAGATACGCAGTATTTT
TRBV4-1	NA	TRBJ2-5	NA	CASSPRMEGGETQYF	TGCGCCAGCAGCCCCCGAATGGAGGGGGGGGAGACCCAGTACTTC
TRBV27	NA	TRBJ2-2	NA	CASSLFVGAASGELFF	TGTGCCAGCAGTTTATTTGTTGGAGCGGCGTCCGGGGAGCTGTTTTTT
TRBV19	TRBD2	TRBJ2-3	NA	CASSIASGSTDTQYF	TGTGCCAGTAGTATCGCTAGCGGGAGCACAGATACGCAGTATTTT
TRBV12-2	NA	TRBJ2-1	once	CASRLDRTSGSFGSYNEQFF	TGTGCAAGTCGCTTAGACAGGACTAGCGGGAGTTTCGGCTCCTACAATGAGCAGTTCTTC
TRBV9	TRBD2	TRBJ2-1	NA	CASSVILAGGRGEQFF	TGTGCCAGCAGCGTAATACTAGCGGGAGGGCGAGGTGAGCAGTTCTTC
TRBV5-1	TRBD2	TRBJ2-3	NA	CASSLEPSGGSTTDTQYF	TGCGCCAGCAGCTTGGAACCTAGCGGGGGGTCCACCACAGATACGCAGTATTTT
TRBV6-5	TRBD2	TRBJ2-5	NA	CASSPIAGGRYF	TGTGCCAGCAGTCCTATAGCGGGAGGTAGATACTTC
TRBV11-2	NA	TRBJ2-7	once	CASTRAVVYEQYF	TGTGCCAGCACCCGCGCGGTGGTCTACGAGCAGTACTTC
TRBV7-9	NA	TRBJ2-5	NA	CASSLGVSGETQYF	TGTGCCAGCAGCTTAGGAGTTAGCGGCGAGACCCAGTACTTC
TRBV7-9	NA	TRBJ2-7	once	CASSLKDFSYEQYF	TGTGCCAGCAGCTTAAAGGACTTCTCCTACGAGCAGTACTTC
TRBV9	TRBD1	TRBJ1-2	NA	CASSSDPRRGNANYGYTF	TGTGCCAGCAGCTCAGACCCCCGCAGGGGGAACGCTAACTATGGCTACACCTTC
TRBV19	NA	TRBJ2-1	NA	CASTTTSSLGRLSSYNEQFF	TGTGCCAGTACCACTACCTCCTCACTAGGCCGGTTAAGCTCCTACAATGAGCAGTTCTTC
TRBV6-1	NA	TRBJ1-2	NA	CASSPGGYYGYTF	TGTGCCAGCAGCCCAGGCGGGTACTATGGCTACACCTTC
TRBV15	NA	TRBJ1-5	NA	CATSKGVNQPQHF	TGTGCCACCAGCAAGGGAGTTAATCAGCCCCAGCATTTT
TRBV4-2	NA	TRBJ2-7	NA	CASSQGRGTLYEQYF	TGTGCCAGCAGCCAAGGACGAGGGACACTTTACGAGCAGTACTTC
TRBV9	NA	TRBJ2-2	NA	CASTDSNRTGSGDTGELFF	TGTGCCAGCACCGATTCGAACCGTACAGGGAGTGGGGACACCGGGGAGCTGTTTTTT
TRBV28	TRBD2	TRBJ2-1	NA	CATVPGLAGNEQFF	TGTGCGACTGTTCCGGGACTAGCGGGCAATGAGCAGTTCTTC
TRBV27	TRBD2	TRBJ2-7	NA	CASSLSQGGRYEQYF	TGTGCCAGCAGTTTATCCCAGGGAGGGCGTTACGAGCAGTACTTC
TRBV9	NA	TRBJ1-2	once	CASTGIPLAGLNYGYTF	TGTGCCAGCACCGGAATCCCCCTGGCAGGGCTTAACTATGGCTACACCTTC
TRBV4-1	TRBD1	TRBJ2-7	NA	CASSQVGTDYEQYF	TGCGCCAGCAGCCAAGTCGGGACAGATTACGAGCAGTACTTC